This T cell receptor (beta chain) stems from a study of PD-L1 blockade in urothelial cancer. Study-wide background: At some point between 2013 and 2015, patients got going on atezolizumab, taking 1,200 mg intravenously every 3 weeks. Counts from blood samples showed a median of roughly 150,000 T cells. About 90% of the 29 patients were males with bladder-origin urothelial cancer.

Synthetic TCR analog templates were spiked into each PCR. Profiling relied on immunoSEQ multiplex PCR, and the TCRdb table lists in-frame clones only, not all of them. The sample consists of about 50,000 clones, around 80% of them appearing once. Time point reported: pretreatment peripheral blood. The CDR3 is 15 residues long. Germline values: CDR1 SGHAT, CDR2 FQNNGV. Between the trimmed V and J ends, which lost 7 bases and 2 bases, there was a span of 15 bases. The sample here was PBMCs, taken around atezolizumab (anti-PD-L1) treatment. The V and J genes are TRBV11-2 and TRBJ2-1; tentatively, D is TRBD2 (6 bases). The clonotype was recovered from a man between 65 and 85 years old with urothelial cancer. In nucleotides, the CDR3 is TGTGCCAGCACCCCGGGGGAAGGCGCCTACAATGAGCAGTTCTTC. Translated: CASTPGEGAYNEQFF. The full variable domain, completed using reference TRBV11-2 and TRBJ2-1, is EAGVAQSPRYKIIEKRQSVAFWCNPISGHATLYWYQQILGQGPKLLIQFQNNGVVDDSQLPKDRFSAERLKGVDSTLKIQPAKLEDSAVYLCASTPGEGAYNEQFFGPGTRLTVL.